Below, 27 T cell receptor beta chains from the same sample are listed, as sequenced in a study of cytomegalovirus exposure and HLA in healthy donors. The PCR had 60 Vbeta and 13 Jbeta primers. Using immunoSEQ multiplex PCR, the repertoire was profiled, and TCRdb retains in-frame clones only, with some absent. The data contain roughly 120,000 clones, around 70% of them singletons. Input material: PBMCs. Every receptor here comes from a man under 40 in good health and CMV-seropositive.

The gene calls are TRBV5-1 and TRBJ2-5; 7 bases align to TRBD2. The J call is doubtful: the DNA matches TRBJ2-7 better. From germline, CDR1 is SGHRS and CDR2 YFSETQ. This CDR3 region has 16 residues. The CDR3 DNA sequence: TGCGCCAGCAGCTTGGTATCCCTAGCGGCCTCCTACGAGCAGTACTTC. Translation: CASSLVSLAASYEQYF.

CDR3 sequence: CASRRTSGRGRDTQYF. DNA of the CDR3: TGTGCCAGCAGAAGGACTAGCGGGAGGGGGAGGGATACGCAGTATTTT. J is TRBJ2-3 and V is TRBV4-2, with 15 bases matching TRBD2. This CDR3 spans 16 amino acids. V shed 6 bases, J shed 6 bases, and the junction held 7 bases outside the gene matches. Germline CDR1 reads LGHNA; CDR2 reads YNFKEQ.

The chain links TRBV30 to TRBJ2-7, with a possible D match to TRBD1 (6 bases). CDR1 GTSNPN and CDR2 SVGIG come from the germline V gene (reference sequence). Between the trimmed V and J ends, which lost 3 bases and 3 bases, there was a span of 18 bases. There are 15 residues in the CDR3. The CDR3 loop reads CAWSAVGTMSYEQYF. The CDR3 nucleotides are TGTGCCTGGAGCGCCGTCGGGACAATGAGCTACGAGCAGTACTTC.

The chain links TRBV4-1 to TRBJ2-5; TRBD2 matches at 10 bases. The CDR3 consists of 20 residues. Trimming took 3 bases from V and 0 from J; bases not matched to a gene: 16. Germline V CDR1 and CDR2: MGHRA, YSYEKL. The CDR3: CASSHRGLSGRAKYQETQYF. CDR3 DNA sequence: TGCGCCAGCAGCCACCGAGGACTCAGCGGGAGGGCGAAGTACCAAGAGACCCAGTACTTC.

V usage is TRBV27 and J usage is TRBJ2-7, with a weak D call TRBD1 (6 bases). The V and J ends lost 5 bases and 4 bases respectively, with 18 bases between them. Germline V gives CDR1 MNHEY, CDR2 SMNVEV (reference sequence). The CDR3 is 15 residues long. The CDR3 protein is CASSPTPGVSYEQYF. The CDR3 DNA follows: TGTGCCAGCAGTCCGACCCCAGGGGTCTCTTACGAGCAGTACTTC.

The V gene is TRBV6-1, the J gene TRBJ2-1, with D unclear. Trimming pared 0 bases from V and 9 bases from J, leaving 12 bases between. CDR1 and CDR2 (germline): MNHNS, SASEGT. There are 14 residues in the CDR3. The CDR3: CASSEALGIGEQFF. The CDR3 DNA reads as TGTGCCAGCAGTGAAGCGCTAGGTATCGGTGAGCAGTTCTTC.

The table lists this clone with a few counts. The V and J genes are TRBV7-2 and TRBJ2-2; tentatively, D is TRBD2 (5 bases). The CDR3 extends over 15 amino acids. V was trimmed by 5 bases and J by 4 bases, leaving 14 bases between them. Germline assignment: CDR1 SGHTA and CDR2 FQGNSA. CDR3 DNA: TGTGCCAGCAGCCTACGACGGGGAAGCACCGGGGAGCTGTTTTTT. It encodes CASSLRRGSTGELFF.

This sequence joins TRBV27 and TRBJ1-2, with D perhaps TRBD1 (5 bases). Germline CDR1 and CDR2: MNHEY and SMNVEV (reference sequence). This CDR3 comprises 18 residues. The V end was cut by 3 bases, the J end by 1 base, with 21 bases between. For the CDR3, the DNA is TGTGCCAGCAGTTTTGGAGGCCCCCGTTGGAGGGGTAACTATGGCTACACCTTC. It codes for CASSFGGPRWRGNYGYTF.

This clone has just a few counts. V usage is TRBV5-5 and J usage is TRBJ2-1; D not certain. The germline gives CDR1 SGHKS, CDR2 YYEKEE (reference sequence). CDR3 length: 16 residues. The V end lost 0 bases, the J end lost 4 bases, and 14 bases lay between the germline ends. The CDR3 bases are TGTGCCAGCAGCTTGGACCCCTACCCTGAGTACAATGAGCAGTTCTTC. Encoded protein: CASSLDPYPEYNEQFF.

The chain is built from TRBV5-4 and TRBJ1-1; 9 positions match TRBD1. This CDR3 contains 16 residues. Germline values: CDR1 SGHNT, CDR2 YYREEE (reference sequence). V shed 4 bases and J 5 bases; nucleotides not matched to a gene: 12. CDR3 region: CASSRKTGGGKTEAFF. The CDR3, as DNA: TGTGCCAGCAGCAGGAAAACAGGGGGCGGTAAAACTGAAGCTTTCTTT.

The V and J genes are TRBV18 and TRBJ2-7, with D tentatively TRBD1 (5 bases). The CDR3 contains 15 residues. Deletions cut 0 bases from V and 1 base from J, with 10 bases between. Per the germline V gene, CDR1 is KGHSH and CDR2 is LQKENI. Here the CDR3 reads CASSPPPGWSYEQYF. CDR3 DNA sequence: TGTGCCAGCTCACCACCTCCAGGGTGGTCCTACGAGCAGTACTTC. The complete variable domain, with remaining parts taken from reference TRBV18 and TRBJ2-7, reads NAGVMQNPRHLVRRRGQEARLRCSPMKGHSHVYWYRQLPEEGLKFMVYLQKENIIDESGMPKERFSAEFPKEGPSILRIQQVVRGDSAAYFCASSPPPGWSYEQYFGPGTRLTVT.

The V gene is TRBV6-6, the J gene TRBJ2-7; 9 positions match TRBD1. The V gene's germline CDR1 is MNHNY and CDR2 SVGAGI (reference sequence). There are 13 residues in the CDR3. V shed 4 bases and J 12 bases; nucleotides not matched to a gene: 10. CDR3 in amino acids: CASSSDRGPQSYF. The CDR3 DNA follows: TGTGCCAGCAGTTCGGACAGGGGCCCCCAGTCGTACTTC.

The chain recombines TRBV5-1 with TRBJ1-4; 7 bases map to TRBD1. This CDR3 is 16 amino acids long. Germline lookup yields CDR1 SGHRS and CDR2 YFSETQ. V was clipped by 3 bases and J by 0 bases; unmatched bases: 5. In DNA form, the CDR3 reads TGCGCCAGCAGCTCAACCGGGACAGCAACTAATGAAAAACTGTTTTTT. This encodes CASSSTGTATNEKLFF.

This clone was observed a few times. This rearrangement joins TRBV6-6 to TRBJ1-5, with 7 bases aligning to TRBD1. Germline V gene sequence: CDR1 MNHNY, CDR2 SVGAGI (reference sequence). The CDR3 has 14 amino acids. After removal of 1 base from V and 4 bases from J, the junction contained 1 base not matched to a gene. The CDR3 region has the DNA TGTGCCAGCAGTTACTGGGACAGAAATCAGCCCCAGCATTTT. It translates to CASSYWDRNQPQHF.

This clone occurred once. This chain joins TRBV28 and TRBJ1-2; no clear D. Germline V lookup: CDR1 MDHEN, CDR2 SYDVKM. The CDR3 runs 14 residues. V lost 5 bases to trimming and J lost 2 bases, with 12 bases between them. The CDR3, as DNA: TGTGCCAGCAGTCTTTTAGGGAGGAACTATGGCTACACCTTC. Translation gives CASSLLGRNYGYTF.

The table lists this clone with a few counts. The chain carries TRBV4-3 and TRBJ2-2; D possibly corresponds to TRBD1 (6 bases). The V gene lost 4 bases and the J gene lost 7 bases, with 19 bases spanning the gap. There are 16 residues in the CDR3. Germline values: CDR1 LGHNA, CDR2 YSLEER. CDR3 region: CASSPSWTADSGELFF. DNA for the CDR3: TGCGCCAGCAGCCCATCTTGGACAGCGGATAGCGGGGAGCTGTTTTTT.

The rearrangement uses TRBV10-1 and TRBJ2-5, with 7 bases fitting TRBD1. The CDR3 is 14 residues long. V gave up 5 bases and J gave up 3 bases; unmatched junction bases: 6. Germline V CDR1 and CDR2: WNHNN, SYGVQD (reference sequence). CDR3 amino acids: CASSSGQQEETQYF. The CDR3 nucleotides are TGCGCCAGCAGTTCGGGACAGCAAGAAGAGACCCAGTACTTC.

The gene calls are TRBV27 and TRBJ2-7; no clear D. V was shortened by 7 bases and J by 4 bases, with 23 bases between the two germline ends. The germline CDR1 and CDR2 sequences are MNHEY and SMNVEV (reference sequence). CDR3 length: 16 amino acids. CDR3 sequence: CASIFFKQKAAYEQYF. The CDR3 DNA is TGTGCCAGCATTTTTTTCAAGCAGAAGGCGGCATACGAGCAGTACTTC.

This clone was seen more than once but under ten times. The CDR3 does not end in the conserved phenylalanine or tryptophan, so this is likely a read error. The DNA is omitted, as the CDR3 cannot be located on it reliably, and the CDR3 follows TCRdb's listing. The chain employs TRBV6-6 and TRBJ1-2; TRBD1, the table's D call, was not compared with the DNA. Germline lookup yields CDR1 MNHNY and CDR2 SVGAGI (reference sequence). The CDR3 has 13 amino acids, counting both end residues. The CDR3 loop reads CASKTSMEGAITV.

The CDR3: CASGWGQGRDSPLHF. In DNA form, the CDR3 reads TGTGCCAGCGGATGGGGACAGGGGCGAGATTCACCCCTCCACTTT. This chain uses TRBV6-5 with TRBJ1-6; 10 bases map to TRBD1. With V trimmed by 8 bases and J by 8 bases, 9 bases remained unmatched. The CDR3 is 15 amino acids. Germline V gene lookup returns CDR1 MNHEY and CDR2 SVGAGI.

V gene TRBV28 combines with J gene TRBJ2-1; 8 nucleotides agree with TRBD2. Losses at the gene ends were 8 bases for V and 3 bases for J; bases not matched to a gene: 6. CDR3 length equals 14 residues. The V gene's germline CDR1 is MDHEN and CDR2 SYDVKM. CDR3 protein: CASQAGVGYNEQFF. CDR3 sequence (DNA): TGTGCCAGCCAAGCGGGAGTCGGCTACAATGAGCAGTTCTTC.

This clone was counted a few times. V and J are TRBV28 and TRBJ2-7; D unclear. Trimming cost V 8 bases and J 4 bases, with 9 bases left between them. This CDR3 comprises 11 residues. The germline V gene encodes CDR1 MDHEN and CDR2 SYDVKM. CDR3 nucleotide sequence: TGTGCCAGCTCGTGGGCTTACGAGCAGTACTTC. As protein: CASSWAYEQYF.

This clone was recorded once. The chain joins TRBV4-3 to TRBJ1-2; D possibly corresponds to TRBD1 (5 bases). CDR1 LGHNA and CDR2 YSLEER come from the germline V gene. V lost 1 base, J lost 4 bases, and 16 bases lay in between. The CDR3 consists of 16 residues. CDR3: CASSQGPQEGVYGYTF. The CDR3 nucleotides read TGCGCCAGCAGCCAAGGTCCACAGGAGGGTGTCTATGGCTACACCTTC.

Comment on this clone: At one of its ends the junction is not consistent with the germline gene, which may arise from a read error. For the CDR3, the DNA is TGTTCCAGCAGCTTAGATTGGACAGGGGAGACTGAAGCTTTCTTT. Protein product: CSSSLDWTGETEAFF. The chain carries TRBV7-9 and TRBJ1-1, with 9 bases fitting TRBD1. Germline V lookup: CDR1 SEHNR, CDR2 FQNEAQ (reference sequence). The CDR3 has 15 amino acids.

The V gene is TRBV5-1, the J gene TRBJ2-1, with D unresolved. Trimming shortened V by 0 bases and J by 3 bases, and 4 bases separated the two germline ends. The CDR3 consists of 13 residues. Looked up from germline, CDR1 is SGHRS and CDR2 is YFSETQ. CDR3: CASSLDGYNEQFF. The CDR3 DNA follows: TGCGCCAGCAGCTTGGACGGCTACAATGAGCAGTTCTTC. The whole variable domain, filled in from reference TRBV5-1 and TRBJ2-1, reads KAGVTQTPRYLIKTRGQQVTLSCSPISGHRSVSWYQQTPGQGLQFLFEYFSETQRNKGNFPGRFSGRQFSNSRSEMNVSTLELGDSALYLCASSLDGYNEQFFGPGTRLTVL.

The chain carries TRBV7-9 and TRBJ1-3; perhaps TRBD1 as D (5 bases). Trimming took 2 bases from V and 4 from J, leaving 9 bases between them. The V gene's germline CDR1 is SEHNR and CDR2 FQNEAQ (reference sequence). The length of the CDR3 is 14 residues. CDR3 loop: CASSLLAGGNTIYF. The CDR3 DNA reads TGTGCCAGCAGCTTATTGGCAGGGGGAAACACCATATATTTT.

This clone was recorded only once. The genes are TRBV6-6 and TRBJ1-5; 7 bases map to TRBD1. The J segment lost 2 bases and the V segment lost 4 bases, leaving 2 bases of the junction unmatched. This CDR3 has 14 residues. CDR1 MNHNY and CDR2 SVGAGI come from the germline V gene (reference sequence). CDR3 loop: CASSSGQGNQPQHF. CDR3 in DNA: TGTGCCAGCAGTTCTGGACAGGGCAATCAGCCCCAGCATTTT.